This T cell receptor (beta chain) was identified during a study of vaccination and CD4 T cells after COVID-19. Study-wide results and limits: Analysis covered relatively few convalescent patients and lacked any early post-infection timepoints. Among convalescent patients, a median around 86% of reactive clones emerged only after vaccination. There was no significant change from roughly 21 to 40 median reactive clonotypes.

Cultured CD4+ T cell DNA was sequenced using the Oncomine TCR Beta short-read assay. TCRdb independently ran MiXCR on the PCR reads; one entry per CDR3 protein. The sample contains roughly 11,000 distinct CDR3 sequences, around three fifths of which appear only once. Worth noting for this clonotype: What it binds is unknown.

Treatment of the sample: roughly 11-day PBMC culture with coronavirus spike peptide pools or control peptides (ViraFEST assay). Once peptide pools had expanded antigen-specific T cells, ViraFEST sequenced TCRs. J gave up 0 bases and V 5 bases, and 5 bases lay outside the gene matches. Germline V gives CDR1 SEHNR, CDR2 FQNEAQ (reference sequence). This CDR3 spans 15 amino acids. Sequencing was performed on CD4+ T cells from blood, cultured in vitro. The TCR originated in a human donor who had recovered from COVID-19. This chain links TRBV7-9 with TRBJ2-3, with 7 bases fitting TRBD1. The CDR3 nucleotides are TGTGCCAGCAGCCCGGGGACAGCTAGCACAGATACGCAGTATTTT. It is translated as CASSPGTASTDTQYF.